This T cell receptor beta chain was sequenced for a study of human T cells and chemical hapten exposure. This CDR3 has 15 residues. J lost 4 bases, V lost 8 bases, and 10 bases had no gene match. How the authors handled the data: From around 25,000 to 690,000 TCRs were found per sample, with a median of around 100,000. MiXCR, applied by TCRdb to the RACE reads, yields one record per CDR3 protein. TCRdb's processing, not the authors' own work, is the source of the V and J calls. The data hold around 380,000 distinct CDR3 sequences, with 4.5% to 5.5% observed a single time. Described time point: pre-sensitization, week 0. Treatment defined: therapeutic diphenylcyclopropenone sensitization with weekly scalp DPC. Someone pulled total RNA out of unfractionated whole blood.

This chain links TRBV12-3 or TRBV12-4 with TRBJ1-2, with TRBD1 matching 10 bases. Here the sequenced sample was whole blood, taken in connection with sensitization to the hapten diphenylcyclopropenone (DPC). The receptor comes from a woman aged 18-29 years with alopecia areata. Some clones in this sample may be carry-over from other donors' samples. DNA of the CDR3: TGTGCCAGCCTCCGTAGGGGGACAGGGGTCTATGGCTACACCTTC. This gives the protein CASLRRGTGVYGYTF.